This TCR beta chain stems from a study of graft-versus-host responses after intestinal transplantation. This clone was seen a single time. Clones were read by immunoSEQ multiplex PCR, and TCRdb kept only the in-frame ones, dropping some. Seen here are around 17,000 clones, 70% to 85% observed once, and the top ten hold more than 5%. The graft tissue was processed, and this released both intraepithelial and lamina propria lymphocytes. This CDR3 comprises 12 residues. V gave up 5 bases and J gave up 4 bases, with 9 bases separating them. CDR1 is SGHAT and CDR2 is FQDESV in the germline V gene (reference sequence).

The source was ileum tissue, collected 17 days after transplant. The TCR was taken from a human patient who received an intestinal transplant, so some T cells may come from the graft donor. This chain links TRBV11-1 with TRBJ2-7, with no clear D. The CDR3 region is CASSLNAYEQYF. CDR3 in DNA: TGTGCCAGCAGCCTTAATGCGTACGAGCAGTACTTC.